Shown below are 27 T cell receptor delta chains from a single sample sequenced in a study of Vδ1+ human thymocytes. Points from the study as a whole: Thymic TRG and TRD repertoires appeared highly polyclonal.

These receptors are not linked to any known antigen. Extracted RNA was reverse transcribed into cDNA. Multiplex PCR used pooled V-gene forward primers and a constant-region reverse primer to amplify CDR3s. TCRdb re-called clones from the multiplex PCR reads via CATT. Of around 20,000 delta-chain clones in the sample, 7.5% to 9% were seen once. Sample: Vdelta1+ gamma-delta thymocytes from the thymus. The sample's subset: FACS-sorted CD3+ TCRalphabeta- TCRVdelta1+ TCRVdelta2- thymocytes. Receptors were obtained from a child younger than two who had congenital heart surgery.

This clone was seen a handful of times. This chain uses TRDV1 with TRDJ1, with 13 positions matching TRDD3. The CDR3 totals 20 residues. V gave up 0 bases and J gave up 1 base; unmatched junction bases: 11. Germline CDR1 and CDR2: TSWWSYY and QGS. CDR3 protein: CALGELLRDWGIRFTDKLIF. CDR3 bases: TGTGCTCTTGGGGAACTACTTCGGGACTGGGGGATACGATTCACCGATAAACTCATCTTT.

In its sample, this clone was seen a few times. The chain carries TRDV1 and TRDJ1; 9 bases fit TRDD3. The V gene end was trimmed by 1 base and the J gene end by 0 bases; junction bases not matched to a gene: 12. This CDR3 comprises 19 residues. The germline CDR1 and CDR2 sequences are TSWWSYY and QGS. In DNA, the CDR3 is TGTGCTCTTGGGGAACGCCCTGGGGGATTGTACAGATACACCGATAAACTCATCTTT. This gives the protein CALGERPGGLYRYTDKLIF.

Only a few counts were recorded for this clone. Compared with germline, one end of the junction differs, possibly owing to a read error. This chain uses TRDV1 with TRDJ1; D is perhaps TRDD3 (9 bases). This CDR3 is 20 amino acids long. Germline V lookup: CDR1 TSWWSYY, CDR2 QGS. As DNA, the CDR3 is TGTGCTCTTGGGGACCTTCCTAAGAGTACTGGGGGACCGTACACTGATAAACTCATCTTT. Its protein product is CALGDLPKSTGGPYTDKLIF.

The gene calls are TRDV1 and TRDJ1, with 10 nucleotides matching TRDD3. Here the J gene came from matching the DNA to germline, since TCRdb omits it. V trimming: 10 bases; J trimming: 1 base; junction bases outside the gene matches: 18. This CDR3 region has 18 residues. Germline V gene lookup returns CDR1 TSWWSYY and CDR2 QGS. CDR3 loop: CAPRLDGRGIRATDKLIF. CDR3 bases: TGTGCTCCTCGTTTGGACGGGCGGGGGATACGTGCCACCGATAAACTCATCTTT.

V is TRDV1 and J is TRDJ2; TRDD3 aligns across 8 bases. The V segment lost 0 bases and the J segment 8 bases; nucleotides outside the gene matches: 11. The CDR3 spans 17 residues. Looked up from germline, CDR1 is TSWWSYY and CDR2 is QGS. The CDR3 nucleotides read TGTGCTCTTGGGGAACTCCCTCCTACCCGGGATACGGCACAACTCTTCTTT. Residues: CALGELPPTRDTAQLFF.

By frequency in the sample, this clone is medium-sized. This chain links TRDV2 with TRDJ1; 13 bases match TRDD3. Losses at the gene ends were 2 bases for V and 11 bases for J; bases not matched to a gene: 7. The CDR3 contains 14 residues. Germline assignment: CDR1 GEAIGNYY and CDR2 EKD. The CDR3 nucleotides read TGTGCCTGTGACAATTTACTGGGGGATACGCTCCTCATCTTT. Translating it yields CACDNLLGDTLLIF.

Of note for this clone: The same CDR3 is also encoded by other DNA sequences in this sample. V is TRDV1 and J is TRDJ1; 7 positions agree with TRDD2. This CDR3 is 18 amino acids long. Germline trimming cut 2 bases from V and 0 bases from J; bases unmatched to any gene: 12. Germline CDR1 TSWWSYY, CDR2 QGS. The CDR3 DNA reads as TGTGCTCTTGGGGAATCAAGGCCTTCCTGCCCTGACACCGATAAACTCATCTTT. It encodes CALGESRPSCPDTDKLIF.

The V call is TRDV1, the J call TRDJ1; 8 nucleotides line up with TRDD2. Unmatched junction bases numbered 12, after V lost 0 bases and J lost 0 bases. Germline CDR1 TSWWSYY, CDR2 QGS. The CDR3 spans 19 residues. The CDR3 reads CALGELATSYGGYTDKLIF. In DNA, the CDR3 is TGTGCTCTTGGGGAACTCGCAACTTCCTACGGGGGGTACACCGATAAACTCATCTTT.

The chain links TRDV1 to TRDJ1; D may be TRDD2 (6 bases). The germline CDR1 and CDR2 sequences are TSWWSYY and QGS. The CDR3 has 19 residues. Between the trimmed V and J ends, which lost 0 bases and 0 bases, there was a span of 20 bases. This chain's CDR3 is CALGELSFPRTGYTDKLIF. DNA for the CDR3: TGTGCTCTTGGGGAACTTTCCTTCCCCCGTACTGGCTACACCGATAAACTCATCTTT.

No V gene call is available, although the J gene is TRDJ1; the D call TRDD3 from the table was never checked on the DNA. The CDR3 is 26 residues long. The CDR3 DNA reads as TGTGCTCTCGTCCCAAACCCCGCCTGCGGGTTCCCCTTACGGCTACTGGGGAGGGAGTACACCGATAAACTCATCTTT. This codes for CALVPNPACGFPLRLLGREYTDKLIF.

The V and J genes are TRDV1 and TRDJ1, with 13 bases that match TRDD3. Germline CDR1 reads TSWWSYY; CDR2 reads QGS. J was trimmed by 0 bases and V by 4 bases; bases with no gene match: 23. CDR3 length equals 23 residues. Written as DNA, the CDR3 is TGTGCTCTTGGGGTCCCGACTTCCTACGTTCCCCTACTGGGGGATACGCACACCGATAAACTCATCTTT. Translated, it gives CALGVPTSYVPLLGDTHTDKLIF.

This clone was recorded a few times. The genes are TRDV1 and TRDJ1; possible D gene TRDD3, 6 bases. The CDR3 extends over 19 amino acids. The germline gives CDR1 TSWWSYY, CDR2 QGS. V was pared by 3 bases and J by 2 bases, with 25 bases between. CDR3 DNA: TGTGCTCTTGGGGACCTTTCGGGACGTGGGGGCCTCCCTACCGATAAACTCATCTTT. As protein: CALGDLSGRGGLPTDKLIF.

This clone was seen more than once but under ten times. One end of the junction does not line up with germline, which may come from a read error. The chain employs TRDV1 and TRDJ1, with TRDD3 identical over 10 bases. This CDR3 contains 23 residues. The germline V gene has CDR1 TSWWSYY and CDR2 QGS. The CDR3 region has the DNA TGTGCTCCTGGGGTCACTGCGCTACTGGGGGATCTCGAACCCCAACAGGGCGCCGATAAACTCATCTTT. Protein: CAPGVTALLGDLEPQQGADKLIF.

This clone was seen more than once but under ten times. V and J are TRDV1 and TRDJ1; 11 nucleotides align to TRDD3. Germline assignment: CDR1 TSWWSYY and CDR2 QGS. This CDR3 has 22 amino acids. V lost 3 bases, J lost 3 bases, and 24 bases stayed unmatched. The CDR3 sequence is CALGDPLLSRADWGIGADKLIF. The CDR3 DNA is TGTGCTCTTGGGGATCCCTTATTATCCCGTGCTGACTGGGGGATAGGGGCCGATAAACTCATCTTT.

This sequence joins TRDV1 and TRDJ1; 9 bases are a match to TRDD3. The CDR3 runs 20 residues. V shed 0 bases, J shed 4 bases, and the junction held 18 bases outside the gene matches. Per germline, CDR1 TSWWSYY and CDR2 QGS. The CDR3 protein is CALGELGRPSVLGDYDKLIF. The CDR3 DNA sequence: TGTGCTCTTGGGGAACTGGGGCGGCCTTCCGTACTGGGGGACTACGATAAACTCATCTTT.

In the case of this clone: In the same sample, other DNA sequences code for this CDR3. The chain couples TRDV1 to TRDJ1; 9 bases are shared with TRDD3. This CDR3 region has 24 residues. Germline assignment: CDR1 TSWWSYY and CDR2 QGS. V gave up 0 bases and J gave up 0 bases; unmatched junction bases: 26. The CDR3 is CALGELEGSDHKYWGKRHTDKLIF. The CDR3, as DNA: TGTGCTCTTGGGGAACTCGAGGGGAGCGATCATAAGTACTGGGGGAAACGTCACACCGATAAACTCATCTTT.

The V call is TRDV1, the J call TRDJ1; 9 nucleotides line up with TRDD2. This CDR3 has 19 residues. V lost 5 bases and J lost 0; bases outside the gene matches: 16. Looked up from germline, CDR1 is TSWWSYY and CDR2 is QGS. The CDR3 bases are TGTGCTCTTGGGAAGACGCCGTCCTTCCTACGTCCGTACACCGATAAACTCATCTTT. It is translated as CALGKTPSFLRPYTDKLIF.

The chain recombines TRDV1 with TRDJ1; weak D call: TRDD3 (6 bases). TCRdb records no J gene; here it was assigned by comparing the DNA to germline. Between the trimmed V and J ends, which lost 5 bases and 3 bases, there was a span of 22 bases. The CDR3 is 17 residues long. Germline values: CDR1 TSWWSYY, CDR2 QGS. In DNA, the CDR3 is TGTGCTCTTGGGAAGAGGGCTGGGGTGGTCCCTTCCGATAAACTCATCTTT. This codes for CALGKRAGVVPSDKLIF.

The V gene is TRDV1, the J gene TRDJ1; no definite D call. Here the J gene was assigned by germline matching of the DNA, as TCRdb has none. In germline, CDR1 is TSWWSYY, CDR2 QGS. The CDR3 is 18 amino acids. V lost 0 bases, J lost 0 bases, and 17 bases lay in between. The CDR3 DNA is TGTGCTCTTGGGGAACTCGATTCCCCCGGACCGGACACCGATAAACTCATCTTT. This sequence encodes CALGELDSPGPDTDKLIF.

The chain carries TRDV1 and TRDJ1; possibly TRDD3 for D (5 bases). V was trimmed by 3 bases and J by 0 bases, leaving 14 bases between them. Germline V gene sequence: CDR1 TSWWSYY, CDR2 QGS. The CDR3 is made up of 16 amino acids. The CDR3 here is CALGDGGPLYTDKLIF. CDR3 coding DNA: TGTGCTCTTGGGGACGGGGGCCCCCTTTACACCGATAAACTCATCTTT.

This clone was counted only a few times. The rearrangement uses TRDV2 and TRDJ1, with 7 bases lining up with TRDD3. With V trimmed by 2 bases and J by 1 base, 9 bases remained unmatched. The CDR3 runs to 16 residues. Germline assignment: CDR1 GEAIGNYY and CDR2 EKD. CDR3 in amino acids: CACDSPVLGGTDKLIF. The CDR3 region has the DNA TGTGCCTGTGACAGTCCCGTCCTGGGGGGCACCGATAAACTCATCTTT.

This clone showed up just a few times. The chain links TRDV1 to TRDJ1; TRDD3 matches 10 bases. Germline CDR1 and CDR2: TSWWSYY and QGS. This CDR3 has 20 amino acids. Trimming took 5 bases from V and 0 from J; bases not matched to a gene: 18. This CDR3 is CALGNPRGVPTGGYTDKLIF. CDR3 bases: TGTGCTCTTGGGAACCCTAGGGGAGTCCCTACTGGGGGATACACCGATAAACTCATCTTT.

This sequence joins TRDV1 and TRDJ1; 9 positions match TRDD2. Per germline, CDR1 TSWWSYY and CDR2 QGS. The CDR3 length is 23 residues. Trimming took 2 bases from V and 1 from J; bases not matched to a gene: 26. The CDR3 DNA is TGTGCTCTTGGGGAATTCCTCCCCAAGGCCTTCCTACGTTGGTGGGGATCCACCGATAAACTCATCTTT. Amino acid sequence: CALGEFLPKAFLRWWGSTDKLIF.

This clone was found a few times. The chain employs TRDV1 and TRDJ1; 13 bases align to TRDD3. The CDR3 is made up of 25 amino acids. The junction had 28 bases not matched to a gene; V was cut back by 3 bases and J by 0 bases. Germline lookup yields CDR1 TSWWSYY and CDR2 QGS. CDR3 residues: CALGDGPGGSFLLGDTPNYTDKLIF. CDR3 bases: TGTGCTCTTGGGGACGGTCCAGGGGGGTCCTTCCTACTGGGGGATACGCCTAATTACACCGATAAACTCATCTTT.

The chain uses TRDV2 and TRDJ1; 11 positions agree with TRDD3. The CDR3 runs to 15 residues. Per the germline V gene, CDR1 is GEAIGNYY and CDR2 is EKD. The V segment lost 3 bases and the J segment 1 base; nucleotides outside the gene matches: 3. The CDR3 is CACDHWGIRTDKLIF. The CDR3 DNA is TGTGCCTGTGACCATTGGGGGATACGCACCGATAAACTCATCTTT.

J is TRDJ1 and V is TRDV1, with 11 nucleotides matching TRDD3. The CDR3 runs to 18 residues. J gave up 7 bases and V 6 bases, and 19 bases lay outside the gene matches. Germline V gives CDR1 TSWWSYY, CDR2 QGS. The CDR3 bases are TGTGCTCTTGGACGCATTCCTACCCACGTACTGGGGGATATTAAACTCATCTTT. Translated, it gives CALGRIPTHVLGDIKLIF.

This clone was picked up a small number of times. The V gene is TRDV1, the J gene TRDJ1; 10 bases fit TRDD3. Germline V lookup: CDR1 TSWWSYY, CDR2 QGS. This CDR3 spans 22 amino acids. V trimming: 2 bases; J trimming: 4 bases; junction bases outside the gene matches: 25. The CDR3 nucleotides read TGTGCTCTTGGGGAAAACCGGTCCTACTGGGGGATGAGGGGGATCATCAGCGATAAACTCATCTTT. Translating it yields CALGENRSYWGMRGIISDKLIF.